Below are 10 T cell receptor beta chains sequenced from a single sample in a study of blood T cell repertoires in COVID-19. Method: immunoSEQ multiplex PCR; TCRdb's copy keeps in-frame clones and lacks some. The sample contains about 180,000 clones, just over 85% of which appear only once. The specimen sequenced was PBMCs or T cells enriched from blood (not recorded which). These TCRs come from a woman younger than 30 who had recovered from COVID-19.

In nucleotides, the CDR3 is TGCGCCAGCAGCTTTTACAGGCAAGACACCTATAATTCACCCCTCCACTTT. Amino acid sequence: CASSFYRQDTYNSPLHF. The chain joins TRBV5-1 to TRBJ1-6; possible D gene TRBD1, 5 bases. Between the trimmed V and J ends, which lost 2 bases and 2 bases, there was a span of 14 bases. CDR1 is SGHRS, CDR2 YFSETQ, per germline. CDR3 length: 17 amino acids.

The chain has TRBV5-1 and TRBJ2-3, with TRBD1 matching 8 bases. The CDR3 has 14 amino acids. V lost 4 bases and J lost 5; bases outside the gene matches: 6. Germline V lookup: CDR1 SGHRS, CDR2 YFSETQ. As DNA, the CDR3 is TGCGCCAGCAGCCCGGGACAGGTTGGAGATACGCAGTATTTT. As protein: CASSPGQVGDTQYF.

CDR3 sequence (DNA): TGTGCCAGCAGTCAGATTAGCACAGATACGCAGTATTTT. This gives the protein CASSQISTDTQYF. The chain uses TRBV25-1 and TRBJ2-3; no reliable D call. CDR1 MGHDK and CDR2 SYGVNS come from the germline V gene. V gave up 5 bases and J gave up 0 bases, with 6 bases separating them. The CDR3 runs to 13 residues.

The rearrangement joins TRBV28 to TRBJ1-2; D is unresolved. The CDR3 runs 16 residues. Germline lookup yields CDR1 MDHEN and CDR2 SYDVKM. With 6 bases removed from V and 8 bases from J, the gap between germline ends came to 25 bases. This CDR3 is CASRLLSGSRKGGYTF. The CDR3, as DNA: TGTGCCAGCAGGCTCCTAAGCGGGTCCCGAAAAGGCGGCTACACCTTC.

This clone was detected once. In DNA form, the CDR3 reads TGTGCCAGAAGCCGGACTAGCGGGAGCTTGTGGACCCAGTACTTC. It translates to CARSRTSGSLWTQYF. The chain employs TRBV5-3 and TRBJ2-5; 13 bases align to TRBD2. TRBV5-3 has ORF status, its function being uncertain. This CDR3 spans 15 amino acids. Trimming took 4 bases from V and 7 from J; bases not matched to a gene: 7.

This chain uses TRBV9 with TRBJ2-2; 9 bases agree with TRBD2. Trimming at V came to 6 bases and at J to 5 bases, leaving 8 bases not matched to a gene. Germline-derived CDR1 and CDR2 are SGDLS and YYNGEE. The CDR3 length is 15 residues. In DNA, the CDR3 is TGTGCCAGCAAGAAGGGGACTAGCTTTACCGGGGAGCTGTTTTTT. It yields the protein CASKKGTSFTGELFF. The entire variable domain, with the rest obtained from reference TRBV9 and TRBJ2-2, is as follows: DSGVTQTPKHLITATGQRVTLRCSPRSGDLSVYWYQQSLDQGLQFLIQYYNGEERAKGNILERFSAQQFPDLHSELNLSSLELGDSALYFCASKKGTSFTGELFFGEGSRLTVL.

The rearrangement joins TRBV18 to TRBJ2-1; weak D call: TRBD2 (6 bases). The V and J ends lost 6 bases and 6 bases respectively, with 21 bases between them. The germline gives CDR1 KGHSH, CDR2 LQKENI. The CDR3 is 16 amino acids. In DNA, the CDR3 is TGTGCCAGCTCTCGTCGGGAGCTTGCGCCGTTCAATGAGCAGTTCTTC. Encoded protein: CASSRRELAPFNEQFF.

About this clone itself: Mismatch with germline at one junction end may stem from a read error. The V and J genes are TRBV7-7 and TRBJ2-7, with 8 bases identical to TRBD1. CDR1 SSHAT and CDR2 FNYEAQ come from the germline V gene (reference sequence). The CDR3 is 15 amino acids. The CDR3 DNA reads as TGTGCTAGCAGCTTAGGACAGGGACCTACCTACGAGCAGTACTTC. Amino acids: CASSLGQGPTYEQYF.

The V and J genes are TRBV5-1 and TRBJ2-1; D remains unclear. The V end lost 2 bases, the J end lost 4 bases, and 7 bases lay between the germline ends. The CDR3 length is 13 residues. CDR1 is SGHRS and CDR2 is YFSETQ in the germline V gene. This CDR3 is CASSFTEYNEQFF. The CDR3 coding sequence is TGCGCCAGCAGCTTCACAGAATACAATGAGCAGTTCTTC.

The chain recombines TRBV10-3 with TRBJ2-3, with D perhaps TRBD2 (6 bases). Germline V gene sequence: CDR1 ENHRY, CDR2 SYGVKD. The ends were cut back, 2 bases at V and 3 bases at J, with 18 bases in the middle. This CDR3 comprises 17 residues. The chain's CDR3 is CAISETMGLAFTDTQYF. Written as DNA, the CDR3 is TGTGCCATCAGTGAGACAATGGGGCTAGCGTTTACAGATACGCAGTATTTT.